This T cell receptor beta chain was identified during a study of OX40 agonist ivuxolimab in advanced cancers. Profiled with immunoSEQ multiplex PCR; TCRdb holds only in-frame clones, not every one. The data hold around 44,000 clones, with around 86% observed a single time. This material consisted of CD4+ or CD8+ T cells sorted from blood, taken in a trial of the OX40 agonist ivuxolimab. This TCR was sampled from an adult with an advanced solid tumor such as melanoma, head and neck, liver or kidney cancer.

The CDR3 protein is CSVDTRGYNEQFF. The CDR3 coding sequence is TGCAGCGTTGACACTAGGGGTTACAATGAGCAGTTCTTC. The chain carries TRBV29-1 and TRBJ2-1, with D possibly being TRBD1 or TRBD2 (5 bases each). CDR3 length: 13 residues. Germline V gene data show CDR1 as SQVTM and CDR2 as ANQGSEA. V dropped 3 bases and J dropped 4 bases, with 10 bases sitting between them.